The 28 T cell receptor beta chains below come from one sample, sequenced in a study of blood T cell repertoires in COVID-19. Assay used: immunoSEQ multiplex PCR; TCRdb lists only in-frame clones, some missing. In the table there are around 440,000 clones, roughly 88% of which are singletons. The sample taken for sequencing was peripheral blood. The source is a woman in her forties or fifties with COVID-19, enrolled during active disease.

The genes are TRBV5-4 and TRBJ1-3; 9 bases fit TRBD1. This CDR3 region has 16 residues. Germline CDR1 and CDR2: SGHNT and YYREEE (reference sequence). The junction had 5 bases not matched to a gene; V was cut back by 4 bases and J by 0 bases. CDR3: CASSRDRASSGNTIYF. The CDR3 bases are TGTGCCAGCAGCCGGGACAGGGCGAGCTCTGGAAACACCATATATTTT.

The V call is TRBV28, the J call TRBJ1-5; D is possibly TRBD1 (6 bases). Germline lookup yields CDR1 MDHEN and CDR2 SYDVKM. Trimming took 6 bases from V and 7 from J, leaving 13 bases between them. The CDR3 covers 13 residues. CDR3 loop: CASRDRAKQPQHF. The CDR3 nucleotides are TGTGCCAGCAGGGACAGAGCGAAACAGCCCCAGCATTTT.

V gene TRBV20-1 combines with J gene TRBJ1-2, with D unresolved. This CDR3 is built from 10 residues. Germline values: CDR1 DFQATT, CDR2 SNEGSKA (reference sequence). The CDR3, as DNA: TGCAAACCGGGATCCTCAGGCTACACCTTC. Translating it yields CKPGSSGYTF.

This clone was counted only a few times. J is TRBJ1-6 and V is TRBV7-3; D gene ambiguous. Germline V gives CDR1 SGHTA, CDR2 FQGTGA. The V gene lost 1 base and the J gene lost 10 bases, with 8 bases spanning the gap. This CDR3 has 13 amino acids. The CDR3 DNA follows: TGTGCCAGCAGCTTAAGGGAGTTCTCACCCCTCCACTTT. Translation gives CASSLREFSPLHF.

This CDR3 reads CASSRTGLDYGYTF. CDR3 nucleotide sequence: TGCGCCAGCAGCAGGACAGGGTTAGACTATGGCTACACCTTC. This rearrangement joins TRBV4-1 to TRBJ1-2, with 8 bases matching TRBD1. The CDR3 has 14 residues. Trimming removed 5 bases from V and 3 bases from J; junction bases left unmatched: 5. CDR1 and CDR2 (germline): MGHRA, YSYEKL.

This CDR3 is CASRGRGAGQPQHF. In nucleotides, the CDR3 is TGTGCCAGTAGGGGACGGGGGGCTGGTCAGCCCCAGCATTTT. The chain combines TRBV19 with TRBJ1-5; a possible D gene is TRBD1 (6 bases). This CDR3 region has 14 residues. V lost 6 bases and J lost 6, with 15 bases in between. The germline V gene has CDR1 LNHDA and CDR2 SQIVND (reference sequence).

The CDR3 DNA is TGTGCCAGCATCCTGTTGGATACGCAGTATTTT. Translating it yields CASILLDTQYF. This rearrangement joins TRBV11-2 to TRBJ2-3; unclear D gene. The CDR3 sequence is 11 residues long. Trimming removed 7 bases from V and 6 bases from J, with 8 bases in between. The V gene's germline CDR1 is SGHAT and CDR2 FQNNGV.

The rearrangement uses TRBV9 and TRBJ1-1, with TRBD1 matching over 7 bases. CDR3 size: 17 residues. Germline CDR1 is SGDLS and CDR2 is YYNGEE. V dropped 4 bases and J dropped 0; count of bases not matched to a gene: 12. CDR3 residues: CASSSSRGGLLNTEAFF. CDR3 DNA sequence: TGTGCCAGCAGCTCATCCCGAGGGGGCCTTCTGAACACTGAAGCTTTCTTT.

Only a few counts were recorded for this clone. The rearrangement joins TRBV5-1 to TRBJ1-5; D may be TRBD1 (6 bases). Trimming left V 0 bases short and J 4 bases short, with 14 bases between. Per the germline V gene, CDR1 is SGHRS and CDR2 is YFSETQ. CDR3 length equals 16 residues. This CDR3 reads CASSLGAGGINQPQHF. Written as DNA, the CDR3 is TGCGCCAGCAGCTTGGGGGCGGGGGGCATAAATCAGCCCCAGCATTTT.

This clone was seen more than once but under ten times. The V and J genes are TRBV6-2 or TRBV6-3 and TRBJ1-1, with TRBD1 matching 11 bases. The CDR3 runs to 15 residues. The V gene's germline CDR1 is MNHEY and CDR2 SVGEGT. V dropped 2 bases and J dropped 4; count of bases not matched to a gene: 3. CDR3 nucleotides: TGTGCCAGCAGTTACAGGGACAGGGGGGGCACTGAAGCTTTCTTT. This translates into CASSYRDRGGTEAFF.

The chain couples TRBV19 to TRBJ2-7; 8 bases agree with TRBD1. The ends lost 4 bases at V and 6 bases at J; junction bases unmatched: 8. The germline gives CDR1 LNHDA, CDR2 SQIVND (reference sequence). The CDR3 extends over 14 amino acids. CDR3 bases: TGTGCCAGTAGTACACAGGGGGTAGACGCCGAGCAGTACTTC. It is translated as CASSTQGVDAEQYF. The full variable domain, rest sourced from reference TRBV19 and TRBJ2-7, is DGGITQSPKYLFRKEGQNVTLSCEQNLNHDAMYWYRQDPGQGLRLIYYSQIVNDFQKGDIAEGYSVSREKKESFPLTVTSAQKNPTAFYLCASSTQGVDAEQYFGPGTRLTVT.

The chain is built from TRBV30 and TRBJ2-3; D not resolved. The CDR3 runs to 14 residues. The V end was cut by 1 base, the J end by 0 bases, with 8 bases between. Per germline, CDR1 GTSNPN and CDR2 SVGIG (reference sequence). Here the CDR3 DNA reads TGTGCCTGGAGTGGCATAAGCAGCACAGATACGCAGTATTTT. Encoded protein: CAWSGISSTDTQYF.

V usage is TRBV2 and J usage is TRBJ2-3; 9 nucleotides align to TRBD2. Losses at the gene ends were 6 bases for V and 5 bases for J; bases not matched to a gene: 6. CDR1 and CDR2 (germline): SNHLY, FYNNEI. CDR3 length equals 14 residues. DNA for the CDR3: TGTGCCAGCAGCCTAGCGGGGAGGGAAGATACGCAGTATTTT. Translation: CASSLAGREDTQYF.

V is TRBV5-1 and J is TRBJ1-3; 7 bases line up with TRBD1. V shed 0 bases, J shed 3 bases, and the junction held 3 bases outside the gene matches. This CDR3 region has 15 residues. Germline CDR1 is SGHRS and CDR2 is YFSETQ. CDR3: CASSLGQGDGNTIYF. The CDR3 DNA follows: TGCGCCAGCAGCTTGGGACAGGGTGATGGAAACACCATATATTTT.

The rearrangement uses TRBV7-9 and TRBJ1-1; no reliable D call. Germline-derived CDR1 and CDR2 are SEHNR and FQNEAQ (reference sequence). CDR3 length equals 14 residues. The V end lost 2 bases, the J end lost 1 base, and 8 bases lay between the germline ends. The CDR3 DNA reads TGTGCCAGCAGCTTATTAGGAGGGAACACTGAAGCTTTCTTT. It translates to CASSLLGGNTEAFF.

This clone came up once. The V and J genes are TRBV4-1 and TRBJ2-5; 13 bases map to TRBD2. CDR1 MGHRA and CDR2 YSYEKL come from the germline V gene. This CDR3 region has 17 residues. The J segment lost 5 bases and the V segment lost 5 bases, leaving 11 bases of the junction unmatched. CDR3 loop: CASSEGGTSGAHETQYF. CDR3 DNA: TGCGCCAGCAGCGAAGGCGGGACTAGCGGGGCACACGAGACCCAGTACTTC.

V usage is TRBV2 and J usage is TRBJ2-3; 9 bases map to TRBD2. V dropped 7 bases and J dropped 2; count of bases not matched to a gene: 7. In germline, CDR1 is SNHLY, CDR2 FYNNEI. CDR3 size: 15 residues. DNA of the CDR3: TGTGCCAGCATAGGCAGCGGGGGGATCACAGATACGCAGTATTTT. Residues: CASIGSGGITDTQYF.

The rearrangement uses TRBV5-7 and TRBJ2-2; D perhaps matches TRBD1 (5 bases). TRBV5-7 is reported as an ORF; its role is uncertain. V was trimmed by 4 bases and J by 6 bases, leaving 16 bases between them. This CDR3 has 15 amino acids. CDR3 region: CASSMTVRIPGELFF. DNA of the CDR3: TGTGCCAGCAGCATGACAGTACGAATCCCCGGGGAGCTGTTTTTT.

In this sample, this clone turned up once. This chain connects TRBV27 to TRBJ2-2, with 11 nucleotides matching TRBD2. The CDR3 covers 16 residues. Germline V CDR1 and CDR2: MNHEY, SMNVEV (reference sequence). V shed 3 bases and J 2 bases; nucleotides not matched to a gene: 2. The CDR3 DNA reads as TGTGCCAGCAGTTTCCTAGCGGGGGGTAACACCGGGGAGCTGTTTTTT. This codes for CASSFLAGGNTGELFF.

This rearrangement joins TRBV19 to TRBJ1-2, with D perhaps TRBD1 (6 bases). The V and J ends lost 7 bases and 4 bases respectively, with 16 bases between them. The germline V gene has CDR1 LNHDA and CDR2 SQIVND (reference sequence). The CDR3 is 14 residues long. The CDR3 reads CASNGDIRSYGYTF. CDR3 DNA sequence: TGTGCCAGTAATGGGGACATAAGGAGCTATGGCTACACCTTC.

The genes are TRBV19 and TRBJ1-1; no clear D. Trimming shortened V by 0 bases and J by 1 base, and 9 bases separated the two germline ends. This CDR3 is 15 amino acids long. Germline lookup yields CDR1 LNHDA and CDR2 SQIVND (reference sequence). The CDR3 DNA sequence: TGTGCCAGTAGTATAGACGGTCGAGGGAACACTGAAGCTTTCTTT. Encoded protein: CASSIDGRGNTEAFF.

V is TRBV6-6 and J is TRBJ2-2, with D maybe TRBD1 (7 bases). CDR3 length equals 14 residues. Trimming pared 5 bases from V and 7 bases from J, leaving 14 bases between. Germline V lookup: CDR1 MNHNY, CDR2 SVGAGI (reference sequence). The CDR3 loop reads CASSSHRGGGELFF. In nucleotides, the CDR3 is TGTGCCAGCAGTAGTCACAGGGGAGGCGGGGAGCTGTTTTTT.

V and J are TRBV7-3 and TRBJ2-1, with D tentatively TRBD2 (5 bases). Germline V lookup: CDR1 SGHTA, CDR2 FQGTGA. The CDR3 runs to 13 residues. The ends were cut back, 1 base at V and 7 bases at J, with 8 bases in the middle. The CDR3 protein is CASSLSRTNEQFF. The CDR3 bases are TGTGCCAGCAGCTTAAGTCGGACTAATGAGCAGTTCTTC.

V usage is TRBV19 and J usage is TRBJ2-7; 8 nucleotides line up with TRBD1. The germline V gene encodes CDR1 LNHDA and CDR2 SQIVND (reference sequence). The CDR3 totals 14 residues. The J segment lost 6 bases and the V segment lost 5 bases, leaving 9 bases of the junction unmatched. The CDR3 DNA reads TGTGCCAGTAGTCTTAGGACAGGGTCAGGCGAGCAGTACTTC. Translation gives CASSLRTGSGEQYF.

The chain employs TRBV6-6 and TRBJ2-7, with 7 bases lining up with TRBD1. After removal of 8 bases from V and 2 bases from J, the junction contained 3 bases not matched to a gene. The CDR3 has 12 residues. Germline assignment: CDR1 MNHNY and CDR2 SVGAGI (reference sequence). The CDR3 here is CASQTGTYEQYF. CDR3 DNA sequence: TGTGCCAGCCAGACAGGGACCTACGAGCAGTACTTC.

This chain joins TRBV5-1 and TRBJ1-1; a weak D match, TRBD1 (5 bases). V was clipped by 3 bases and J by 6 bases, with 15 bases between them. Germline values: CDR1 SGHRS, CDR2 YFSETQ. CDR3 length: 14 residues. The CDR3 region is CASSWGDGSAEAFF. CDR3 coding DNA: TGCGCCAGCAGCTGGGGGGACGGTAGCGCTGAAGCTTTCTTT.

This clone was seen only once. The gene calls are TRBV2 and TRBJ1-3, with D tentatively TRBD1 (5 bases). V was shortened by 5 bases and J by 2 bases, with 13 bases between the two germline ends. Looked up from germline, CDR1 is SNHLY and CDR2 is FYNNEI. The CDR3 is 15 residues long. As DNA, the CDR3 is TGTGCCAGCAGTTTGGGTCGGGGGGCTGGAAACACCATATATTTT. Its translation: CASSLGRGAGNTIYF.

The genes are TRBV28 and TRBJ2-5; 8 bases align to TRBD2. CDR1 MDHEN and CDR2 SYDVKM come from the germline V gene. This CDR3 contains 13 residues. Unmatched junction bases numbered 5, after V lost 6 bases and J lost 5 bases. The CDR3 protein is CASSRGGGETQYF. The CDR3 region has the DNA TGTGCCAGCAGCCGGGGGGGAGGGGAGACCCAGTACTTC.